Following are 27 T cell receptor beta chains from one sample sequenced in a study of cytomegalovirus exposure and HLA in healthy donors (dated by TCRdb to between 2016 and 2019). The library was obtained by the immunoSEQ multiplex PCR assay. A mixture of 60 forward primers for TCR Vbeta segments and 13 reverse primers for TCR Jbeta segments was used in the multiplex PCR. As stored in TCRdb, this immuneACCESS dataset retains in-frame rearrangements with V and J assigned. A fraction of the clones does not appear; measured against another copy, unresolved V genes explain less than half of the discrepancy, and the remainder lacks a known reason. The sample table lists 150,000 to 200,000 clones, approximately 80% of them with a count of one. Clones ranked in the top ten supply approximately 1.6% of the sample. The sequenced material came from PBMCs. These receptors originate from a woman younger than 45 in good health and CMV-seronegative.

The chain is built from TRBV18 and TRBJ2-5, with D possibly being TRBD2 (6 bases). CDR3 size: 16 residues. V was trimmed by 3 bases and J by 5 bases, leaving 19 bases between them. CDR1 and CDR2 (germline): KGHSH, LQKENI. CDR3 sequence: CASSPPPGTGGETQYF. The CDR3, as DNA: TGTGCCAGCTCACCCCCACCAGGGACCGGAGGGGAGACCCAGTACTTC.

In its sample, this clone was seen a few times. The chain couples TRBV7-2 to TRBJ2-3, with D tentatively TRBD2 (6 bases). In germline, CDR1 is SGHTA, CDR2 FQGNSA. V lost 7 bases, J lost 5 bases, and 19 bases lay in between. CDR3 length equals 15 residues. The CDR3 spells CASTLGGFLGDTQYF. The CDR3 bases are TGTGCCAGCACCCTCGGGGGTTTTTTGGGAGATACGCAGTATTTT. The entire variable domain, with the rest obtained from reference TRBV7-2 and TRBJ2-3, is as follows: GAGVSQSPSNKVTEKGKDVELRCDPISGHTALYWYRQSLGQGLEFLIYFQGNSAPDKSGLPSDRFSAERTGGSVSTLTIQRTQQEDSAVYLCASTLGGFLGDTQYFGPGTRLTVL.

The chain links TRBV12-5 to TRBJ1-5; D may be TRBD1 (5 bases). There are 15 residues in the CDR3. Per the germline V gene, CDR1 is LGHNT and CDR2 is FRNRAP. The ends were cut back, 6 bases at V and 2 bases at J, with 14 bases in the middle. CDR3 DNA sequence: TGTGCTAGTGGCAAAGCGGGGGTGGGCAATCAGCCCCAGCATTTT. Translating it yields CASGKAGVGNQPQHF.

V is TRBV14 and J is TRBJ1-6, with D maybe TRBD1 (6 bases). There are 13 residues in the CDR3. The V gene's germline CDR1 is SGHDN and CDR2 FVKESK. V gave up 8 bases and J gave up 6 bases, with 11 bases separating them. CDR3 coding DNA: TGTGCCAGCCACAGGGATCGTAATTCACCCCTCCACTTT. This translates into CASHRDRNSPLHF.

This clone was detected once. V and J are TRBV18 and TRBJ2-7; 7 bases are shared with TRBD1. CDR1 is KGHSH and CDR2 is LQKENI in the germline V gene. This CDR3 is built from 14 residues. V lost 6 bases to trimming and J lost 3 bases; unmatched junction nucleotides: 8. CDR3: CASSPTGVGYEQYF. The DNA of the CDR3 is TGTGCCAGCTCCCCTACAGGGGTCGGCTACGAGCAGTACTTC.

V gene TRBV4-3 combines with J gene TRBJ2-1, with 9 bases that match TRBD2. CDR1 and CDR2 (germline): LGHNA, YSLEER. The CDR3 has 17 residues. After removal of 1 base from V and 8 bases from J, the junction contained 12 bases not matched to a gene. Here the CDR3 DNA reads TGCGCCAGCAGCCAAGGAGGAGCGGGAGGAATTCGGGATGAGCAGTTCTTC. Its protein is CASSQGGAGGIRDEQFF.

The rearrangement links TRBV7-6 to TRBJ1-2, with TRBD1 matching over 7 bases. CDR1 is SGHVS and CDR2 is FNYEAQ in the germline V gene. The CDR3 runs 13 residues. V shed 5 bases, J shed 4 bases, and the junction held 4 bases outside the gene matches. This CDR3 reads CASSLGQVYGYTF. As DNA, the CDR3 is TGTGCCAGCAGCCTAGGACAGGTCTATGGCTACACCTTC.

The chain employs TRBV30 and TRBJ1-2, with 8 nucleotides matching TRBD1. Per germline, CDR1 GTSNPN and CDR2 SVGIG (reference sequence). The CDR3 runs 14 residues. The V and J ends lost 2 bases and 6 bases, in that order; junction bases with no gene match: 8. This CDR3 reads CAWSIGQGSHGYTF. The CDR3 DNA follows: TGTGCCTGGAGTATAGGACAGGGTAGCCATGGCTACACCTTC.

The chain links TRBV13 to TRBJ1-2; D remains unclear. The germline gives CDR1 PRHDT, CDR2 FYEKMQ (reference sequence). V lost 5 bases to trimming and J lost 4 bases, with 11 bases between them. This CDR3 is 13 amino acids long. For the CDR3, the DNA is TGTGCCAGCAGCCAAACTGAGTTCTATGGCTACACCTTC. Its protein is CASSQTEFYGYTF.

V and J are TRBV10-2 and TRBJ2-2; the D is unclear. The CDR3 totals 16 residues. Germline V CDR1 and CDR2: WSHSY, SAAADI. V dropped 8 bases and J dropped 5 bases, with 21 bases sitting between them. The CDR3 is CASRGRIVAFTGELFF. CDR3 nucleotides: TGCGCCAGCCGTGGCAGAATCGTCGCCTTTACCGGGGAGCTGTTTTTT.

DNA of the CDR3: TGTGCCAGCAGCGTAGCTTGGCATTCTGGAAACACCATATATTTT. This codes for CASSVAWHSGNTIYF. This chain uses TRBV9 with TRBJ1-3, with D unclear. CDR3 size: 15 residues. Trimming removed 0 bases from V and 1 base from J, with 8 bases in between. Germline V gene lookup returns CDR1 SGDLS and CDR2 YYNGEE.

Written as DNA, the CDR3 is TGTGCCAGCAGCTTAGGAGGGTACGAGACCCAGTACTTC. Translating it yields CASSLGGYETQYF. V and J are TRBV7-6 and TRBJ2-5; TRBD2 is a possible D gene (5 bases). Trimming took 1 base from V and 5 from J, leaving 8 bases between them. CDR1 is SGHVS, CDR2 FNYEAQ, per germline. CDR3 size: 13 residues. Based on the CDR3 plus reference TRBV7-6 and TRBJ2-5, the full variable domain is GAGVSQSPRYKVTKRGQDVALRCDPISGHVSLYWYRQALGQGPEFLTYFNYEAQQDKSGLPNDRFSAERPEGSISTLTIQRTEQRDSAMYRCASSLGGYETQYFGPGTRLLVL.

The gene calls are TRBV5-1 and TRBJ1-1; D is unresolved. V was pared by 0 bases and J by 0 bases, with 3 bases between. The CDR3 consists of 13 residues. Per germline, CDR1 SGHRS and CDR2 YFSETQ. Written as DNA, the CDR3 is TGCGCCAGCAGCTTGGCGGTGAACACTGAAGCTTTCTTT. It specifies CASSLAVNTEAFF.

The J gene is TRBJ1-4, the V gene TRBV5-6, with 9 bases matching TRBD1. Germline loops: CDR1 SGHDT, CDR2 YYEEEE. The CDR3 totals 14 residues. J lost 7 bases, V lost 3 bases, and 4 bases had no gene match. The CDR3 loop is CASSYGTGSEKLFF. The CDR3 DNA reads as TGTGCCAGCAGCTACGGGACAGGGAGTGAAAAACTGTTTTTT.

The rearrangement links TRBV7-9 to TRBJ1-1; D might be TRBD1 (6 bases). The CDR3 runs 15 residues. V lost 1 base and J 1 base, leaving 10 bases between the germline ends. Germline V gene lookup returns CDR1 SEHNR and CDR2 FQNEAQ (reference sequence). The CDR3 nucleotides are TGTGCCAGCAGCTTAGTTAGGACAGCGAACACTGAAGCTTTCTTT. Its protein product is CASSLVRTANTEAFF.

This sequence joins TRBV6-1 and TRBJ1-1, with D possibly matching TRBD1 (6 bases). The V gene lost 1 base and the J gene lost 4 bases, with 22 bases spanning the gap. The germline CDR1 and CDR2 sequences are MNHNS and SASEGT. This CDR3 is built from 18 residues. The CDR3 here is CASSEVVGAVLRFTEAFF. The CDR3 DNA sequence: TGTGCCAGCAGTGAAGTCGTGGGGGCCGTTTTAAGATTCACTGAAGCTTTCTTT.

This clone came up once. This chain links TRBV4-2 with TRBJ2-3; D possibly corresponds to TRBD1 (6 bases). The V gene lost 4 bases and the J gene lost 0 bases, with 14 bases spanning the gap. This CDR3 region has 16 residues. Germline assignment: CDR1 LGHNA and CDR2 YNFKEQ. The CDR3 DNA reads as TGTGCCAGCAGCCGATTAGGAGGACAGAGCACAGATACGCAGTATTTT. It translates to CASSRLGGQSTDTQYF.

V is TRBV7-2 and J is TRBJ2-1, with TRBD2 matching 7 bases. Germline CDR1 SGHTA, CDR2 FQGNSA. V trimming: 5 bases; J trimming: 2 bases; junction bases outside the gene matches: 9. This CDR3 contains 16 residues. In DNA form, the CDR3 reads TGTGCCAGCAGCACCGATCGGGGAGGGCCCTACAATGAGCAGTTCTTC. Translating it yields CASSTDRGGPYNEQFF.

This chain uses TRBV5-6 with TRBJ2-5; TRBD1 matches 8 bases. The germline V gene encodes CDR1 SGHDT and CDR2 YYEEEE. V was clipped by 4 bases and J by 0 bases; unmatched bases: 8. The CDR3 spans 16 residues. Written as DNA, the CDR3 is TGTGCCAGCAGCGCTTCCCTGGACAGGGACCAAGAGACCCAGTACTTC. Protein product: CASSASLDRDQETQYF.

The chain uses TRBV5-1 and TRBJ2-3; TRBD2 matches 8 bases. The CDR3 is 16 residues long. Germline V gives CDR1 SGHRS, CDR2 YFSETQ. V lost 3 bases and J lost 6; bases outside the gene matches: 12. The CDR3 is CASSWGLGFRGDTQYF. The CDR3 DNA reads TGCGCCAGCAGCTGGGGACTAGGGTTTCGTGGGGATACGCAGTATTTT.

This chain connects TRBV28 to TRBJ1-5; no firm D call. The CDR3 sequence is 12 residues long. Trimming pared 4 bases from V and 6 bases from J, leaving 7 bases between. Germline assignment: CDR1 MDHEN and CDR2 SYDVKM. CDR3 protein: CASSSSVQPQHF. CDR3 coding DNA: TGTGCCAGCAGTTCCTCCGTTCAGCCCCAGCATTTT.

The chain carries TRBV6-1 and TRBJ2-1, with 13 bases aligning to TRBD2. The J segment lost 6 bases and the V segment lost 6 bases, leaving 5 bases of the junction unmatched. The germline gives CDR1 MNHNS, CDR2 SASEGT. The CDR3 totals 15 residues. The CDR3 sequence is CASRLAGGILNEQFF. DNA of the CDR3: TGTGCCAGCAGACTAGCGGGGGGGATCCTCAATGAGCAGTTCTTC.

DNA for the CDR3: TGTGCCTGGAGTGTACTTTCTGGTGCCCAGTACTTC. Its translation is CAWSVLSGAQYF. The chain joins TRBV30 to TRBJ2-5; the D is unclear. V was trimmed by 0 bases and J by 9 bases, leaving 11 bases between them. Germline V lookup: CDR1 GTSNPN, CDR2 SVGIG (reference sequence). The CDR3 consists of 12 residues.

V gene TRBV4-2 combines with J gene TRBJ1-1, with D perhaps TRBD1 (5 bases). The CDR3 runs 14 residues. Trimming shortened V by 0 bases and J by 0 bases, and 5 bases separated the two germline ends. CDR1 is LGHNA, CDR2 YNFKEQ, per germline. Written as DNA, the CDR3 is TGTGCCAGCAGCCAAGACAGGGTGAACACTGAAGCTTTCTTT. It yields the protein CASSQDRVNTEAFF.

This clone was seen only a few times. This chain connects TRBV7-2 to TRBJ2-1, with 11 nucleotides matching TRBD2. Germline values: CDR1 SGHTA, CDR2 FQGNSA. With 6 bases clipped from V and 8 bases from J, the junction kept 12 bases outside the gene matches. This CDR3 is built from 16 residues. The DNA of the CDR3 is TGTGCCAGCAGAAATAGCGGGAGGGCCGTGGGCCATGAGCAGTTCTTC. Its protein is CASRNSGRAVGHEQFF.

The chain has TRBV4-2 and TRBJ2-2; TRBD2 matches at 15 bases. Germline CDR1 reads LGHNA; CDR2 reads YNFKEQ. The CDR3 length is 19 residues. V shed 4 bases and J 0 bases; nucleotides not matched to a gene: 6. As DNA, the CDR3 is TGTGCCAGCAGCCCCCAGCGGACTAGCGGGAGGGCGAACACCGGGGAGCTGTTTTTT. Translation gives CASSPQRTSGRANTGELFF.

On this clone: Other DNA sequences of this sample code for an identical CDR3. V and J are TRBV11-2 and TRBJ2-3, with TRBD1 matching 7 bases. Germline lookup yields CDR1 SGHAT and CDR2 FQNNGV. The trim removed 5 bases at V and 3 bases at J, leaving 11 bases unmatched. The CDR3 extends over 16 amino acids. CDR3 nucleotide sequence: TGTGCCAGCAGCCCTCTAGGGGGCAGGTCGACAGATACGCAGTATTTT. Residues: CASSPLGGRSTDTQYF.